The clone carrying this T cell receptor beta chain was picked up a small number of times. The CDR3 spans 15 residues. From germline, CDR1 is MDHEN and CDR2 SYDVKM. V was clipped by 7 bases and J by 3 bases; unmatched bases: 11. This entry belongs to a study of regulatory T cells in long-lasting Graves disease. CDR3-region Arm-PCR and iRepertoire HTBI primers produced the TCR beta libraries. One entry per CDR3 protein results from TCRdb running MiXCR on the multiplex PCR reads. In the table there are around 450,000 distinct CDR3 sequences, 15% of which are singletons. The time point denotes: newly diagnosed GD, antithyroid drugs for less than 3 months. The TCR library was prepared using RNA isolated from PBMCs. These same records also appear under a second study, on T cells in Graves' hyperthyroidism and ophthalmopathy.

The input for sequencing was peripheral blood mononuclear cells (PBMCs), taken at new diagnosis, from a patient treated with antithyroid drugs. The chain couples TRBV28 to TRBJ2-7, with TRBD1 matching 8 bases. This TCR came from a woman in her 30s with Graves disease. The CDR3 here is CASIFSGTGLYEQYF. The CDR3 DNA sequence: TGTGCCAGCATCTTCTCCGGGACAGGCCTCTACGAGCAGTACTTC.